Listed below are T cell receptor beta chains from one sample, sequenced in a study of cytomegalovirus exposure and HLA in healthy donors. The assay was immunoSEQ multiplex PCR, and TCRdb's table has in-frame clones only and misses some. The sample holds more than 75,000 clones, less than 80% seen once. Sequencing input: PBMCs. The receptors here all came from a man aged 35-49 years in good health and CMV-seropositive. Both conserved end residues are part of each CDR3. Fields, in order: clone size, D gene, V gene, J gene, CDR3 protein, CDR3 DNA. A D gene is named only where the DNA matches it firmly. Size is stated for part of the rows, as once, few or many counts, or as a class when the clone is expanded.

clone size: .; D gene: .; V gene: TRBV7-2; J gene: TRBJ2-2; CDR3 protein: CASSLGQGGTGELFF; CDR3 DNA: TGTGCCAGCAGTCTCGGACAGGGAGGGACCGGGGAGCTGTTTTTT
clone size: .; D gene: TRBD2; V gene: TRBV4-2; J gene: TRBJ2-3; CDR3 protein: CASSQGASGRTDTQYF; CDR3 DNA: TGTGCCAGCAGCCAAGGCGCTAGCGGGCGCACAGATACGCAGTATTTT
clone size: .; D gene: .; V gene: TRBV28; J gene: TRBJ1-6; CDR3 protein: CASRPSRTSGSPLHF; CDR3 DNA: TGTGCCAGCAGACCTTCCCGAACCTCGGGTTCACCCCTCCACTTT
clone size: .; D gene: .; V gene: TRBV4-2; J gene: TRBJ2-3; CDR3 protein: CASSQEERSTDTQYF; CDR3 DNA: TGTGCCAGCAGCCAAGAGGAGCGGAGCACAGATACGCAGTATTTT
clone size: .; D gene: TRBD2; V gene: TRBV25-1; J gene: TRBJ2-5; CDR3 protein: CASRPAGAGETQYF; CDR3 DNA: TGTGCCAGCAGGCCAGCGGGAGCTGGGGAGACCCAGTACTTC
clone size: few; D gene: .; V gene: TRBV5-1; J gene: TRBJ2-2; CDR3 protein: CASSLDAGATGELFF; CDR3 DNA: TGCGCCAGCAGCTTGGATGCAGGGGCCACCGGGGAGCTGTTTTTT
clone size: .; D gene: .; V gene: TRBV5-4; J gene: TRBJ2-5; CDR3 protein: CASSFGVAQETQYF; CDR3 DNA: TGTGCCAGCAGCTTTGGGGTAGCGCAAGAGACCCAGTACTTC
clone size: medium-sized; D gene: TRBD2; V gene: TRBV6-6; J gene: TRBJ2-7; CDR3 protein: CASSFLGGEYEQYF; CDR3 DNA: TGTGCCAGCAGTTTTCTGGGGGGGGAATACGAGCAGTACTTC
clone size: once; D gene: .; V gene: TRBV15; J gene: TRBJ1-3; CDR3 protein: CATSRSPGRVSGNTIYF; CDR3 DNA: TGTGCCACCAGCAGATCCCCCGGGCGGGTCTCTGGAAACACCATATATTTT
clone size: .; D gene: .; V gene: TRBV4-1; J gene: TRBJ2-2; CDR3 protein: CASSPDLGRSTGELFF; CDR3 DNA: TGCGCCAGCAGCCCGGATTTAGGGAGGTCCACCGGGGAGCTGTTTTTT
clone size: .; D gene: .; V gene: TRBV29-1; J gene: TRBJ2-7; CDR3 protein: CSVALSYDEQYF; CDR3 DNA: TGCAGCGTTGCCCTGAGTTATGACGAGCAGTACTTC
clone size: .; D gene: TRBD2; V gene: TRBV5-1; J gene: TRBJ2-7; CDR3 protein: CASSLVWREASSYEQYF; CDR3 DNA: TGCGCCAGCAGCTTGGTTTGGCGGGAGGCCTCCTCCTACGAGCAGTACTTC
clone size: .; D gene: .; V gene: TRBV27; J gene: TRBJ2-3; CDR3 protein: CASSPNLSTDTQYF; CDR3 DNA: TGTGCCAGCAGTCCGAACTTAAGCACAGATACGCAGTATTTT
clone size: .; D gene: .; V gene: TRBV5-1; J gene: TRBJ2-3; CDR3 protein: CASSLVSTGTDTQYF; CDR3 DNA: TGCGCCAGCAGCTTGGTTAGTACTGGCACAGATACGCAGTATTTT
clone size: .; D gene: .; V gene: TRBV2; J gene: TRBJ2-5; CDR3 protein: CASSDDSQETQYF; CDR3 DNA: TGTGCCAGCAGTGATGACAGCCAAGAGACCCAGTACTTC
clone size: few; D gene: .; V gene: TRBV30; J gene: TRBJ2-5; CDR3 protein: CAWSGGSGIVETQYF; CDR3 DNA: TGTGCCTGGAGTGGTGGTAGCGGTATTGTGGAGACCCAGTACTTC
clone size: .; D gene: TRBD2; V gene: TRBV30; J gene: TRBJ2-1; CDR3 protein: CAWSVGLAGAGNEQFF; CDR3 DNA: TGTGCCTGGAGTGTCGGCCTAGCGGGGGCGGGGAATGAGCAGTTCTTC
clone size: .; D gene: TRBD1; V gene: TRBV19; J gene: TRBJ2-3; CDR3 protein: CASSILKNPGQPDTQYF; CDR3 DNA: TGTGCCAGTAGTATCCTCAAAAACCCGGGACAGCCAGATACGCAGTATTTT
clone size: .; D gene: TRBD1; V gene: TRBV4-1; J gene: TRBJ1-2; CDR3 protein: CASSLGQDLYGYTF; CDR3 DNA: TGCGCCAGCAGCCTGGGACAGGACCTCTATGGCTACACCTTC
clone size: once; D gene: TRBD1; V gene: TRBV28; J gene: TRBJ2-3; CDR3 protein: CASSPGQGYTQYF; CDR3 DNA: TGTGCCAGCAGCCCGGGACAGGGCTACACGCAGTATTTT
clone size: .; D gene: .; V gene: TRBV6-5; J gene: TRBJ2-7; CDR3 protein: CASSYHPSYEQYF; CDR3 DNA: TGTGCCAGCAGTTACCATCCCTCCTACGAGCAGTACTTC
clone size: .; D gene: TRBD1; V gene: TRBV4-3; J gene: TRBJ1-2; CDR3 protein: CASSHQTGGDYGYTF; CDR3 DNA: TGCGCCAGCAGCCACCAGACAGGGGGGGACTATGGCTACACCTTC
clone size: few; D gene: .; V gene: TRBV28; J gene: TRBJ1-2; CDR3 protein: CASSLEQTYGYTF; CDR3 DNA: TGTGCCAGCAGTTTAGAACAGACCTATGGCTACACCTTC
clone size: .; D gene: TRBD1; V gene: TRBV28; J gene: TRBJ1-2; CDR3 protein: CASSLGGQGYGYTF; CDR3 DNA: TGTGCCAGCAGTTTAGGGGGACAGGGCTACGGCTACACCTTC
clone size: .; D gene: TRBD2; V gene: TRBV28; J gene: TRBJ2-7; CDR3 protein: CASSISGGGQYF; CDR3 DNA: TGTGCCAGCAGCATTAGCGGGGGGGGTCAGTACTTC
clone size: .; D gene: TRBD1; V gene: TRBV6-6; J gene: TRBJ1-2; CDR3 protein: CASSSLDGTGGYGYTF; CDR3 DNA: TGTGCCAGCAGTTCCCTAGACGGGACAGGGGGCTATGGCTACACCTTC
clone size: few; D gene: TRBD1; V gene: TRBV19; J gene: TRBJ1-1; CDR3 protein: CASSTRHRGQGLNTEAFF; CDR3 DNA: TGTGCCAGTAGTACGAGACACAGGGGGCAGGGGTTGAACACTGAAGCTTTCTTT
clone size: few; D gene: TRBD1; V gene: TRBV5-6; J gene: TRBJ1-3; CDR3 protein: CASSGTGALGNTIYF; CDR3 DNA: TGTGCCAGCAGCGGGACAGGGGCACTCGGAAACACCATATATTTT
clone size: few; D gene: .; V gene: TRBV6-5; J gene: TRBJ1-1; CDR3 protein: CASNHRTSNTEAFF; CDR3 DNA: TGTGCCAGCAATCACAGGACCTCGAACACTGAAGCTTTCTTT
clone size: .; D gene: .; V gene: TRBV6-9; J gene: TRBJ1-3; CDR3 protein: CAREEEGAGNTIYF; CDR3 DNA: TGTGCCAGAGAGGAGGAGGGAGCAGGAAACACCATATATTTT
clone size: .; D gene: .; V gene: TRBV12-5; J gene: TRBJ2-2; CDR3 protein: CASGWTETGELFF; CDR3 DNA: TGTGCTAGTGGTTGGACAGAAACCGGGGAGCTGTTTTTT
clone size: .; D gene: .; V gene: TRBV5-1; J gene: TRBJ2-6; CDR3 protein: CASSLQIRSSGANVLTF; CDR3 DNA: TGCGCCAGCAGCTTGCAGATAAGGAGCTCTGGGGCCAACGTCCTGACTTTC
clone size: .; D gene: .; V gene: TRBV6-1; J gene: TRBJ2-1; CDR3 protein: CASSDHSSYNEQFF; CDR3 DNA: TGTGCCAGCAGTGACCACAGTTCCTACAATGAGCAGTTCTTC
clone size: .; D gene: .; V gene: TRBV28; J gene: TRBJ2-7; CDR3 protein: CASSLPGRYEQYF; CDR3 DNA: TGTGCCAGCAGTTTACCGGGTCGCTACGAGCAGTACTTC
clone size: .; D gene: TRBD2; V gene: TRBV29-1; J gene: TRBJ2-7; CDR3 protein: CSVRLAGTYEQYF; CDR3 DNA: TGCAGCGTTAGACTAGCGGGGACCTACGAGCAGTACTTC
clone size: .; D gene: .; V gene: TRBV7-2; J gene: TRBJ2-5; CDR3 protein: CASSSGWQGETQYF; CDR3 DNA: TGTGCCAGCAGCTCCGGGTGGCAGGGGGAGACCCAGTACTTC